The source of this T cell receptor (beta chain) is a study of OX40 agonist ivuxolimab in advanced cancers. For the study at large: Patients got intravenous ivuxolimab at 0.01 to 10 mg/kg every 2 weeks. Patients in dose escalation had liver, melanoma, kidney or head and neck cancers. Prior anti-PD-1, anti-PD-L1 or anti-CTLA-4 therapy did not bar entry, and less than 50% had some. Broader study findings: The antigens recognized by the expanded peripheral T cells, that is their antigen specificity, were not determined.

Libraries were prepared by immunoSEQ multiplex PCR; TCRdb keeps only in-frame clonotypes and omits some of them. The data show about 70,000 clones, roughly 88% seen once. Of note for this clone: The antigen is not known.

V shed 0 bases and J shed 0 bases, with 11 bases lying between them. Germline CDR1 is SGHNT and CDR2 is YYREEE (reference sequence). CDR3 length equals 16 residues. The chain has TRBV5-4 and TRBJ2-3; D perhaps matches TRBD2 (6 bases). The sample in question was CD4+ or CD8+ T cells sorted from blood, obtained in a trial of the OX40 agonist ivuxolimab. The origin of this receptor is an adult with an advanced solid tumor such as melanoma, head and neck, liver or kidney cancer. As DNA, the CDR3 is TGTGCCAGCAGCTTGGGACGCGGGGATAGCACAGATACGCAGTATTTT. It codes for CASSLGRGDSTDTQYF.